Given below is one T cell receptor beta chain in context. The specificity of this receptor is unknown. No base quality values were provided; no much bigger clone lies one nucleotide off. This sample is part of a study of glioma-infiltrating T cells after dendritic cell vaccination (TCRdb year 2016). With respect to the entire study: A cohort of roughly 15 glioblastoma patients from Phase I and II dendritic cell vaccination trials was included, of whom 9 were newly diagnosed and 6 had recurrent disease. Between the early 2000s and the early 2010s, the patients were given dendritic cell vaccination pulsed with autologous tumor lysate. The vaccine consisted of monocyte-derived dendritic cells cultured about 7 days with IL-4 and GM-CSF, then pulsed overnight with autologous tumor lysate. Three intradermal dendritic cell vaccine injections were administered to patients at biweekly intervals in the arm below the axilla. Tumor-infiltrating lymphocyte content was quantified and tumor and blood repertoires were compared in dendritic cell-vaccinated glioblastoma patients by deep sequencing of TCR beta CDR3 regions. Survival after dendritic cell vaccination was correlated with TCR sequencing metrics, including TIL content and tumor-blood repertoire overlap.

Points the paper makes about the study in general: The cohort was small and heterogeneous, few patients had complete blood and tumor sets, and even fewer had initial-recurrent tumor pairs. No direct relationship between TCR clonality and survival was found, suggesting a diverse polyclonal response may matter. The response model built on TCR overlap across three groups was characterized as speculative, with prospective validation still needed. Higher estimated pretreatment TIL content predicted longer time to progression and overall survival after dendritic cell vaccination.

Trimming costs V 8 bases and J 1 base, and their ends lie 17 bases apart. Looking up the germline V gene yields CDR1 MRHNA and CDR2 SNTAGT. The cysteine opens and the phenylalanine closes a CDR3 of 16 amino acids. The read is trimmed to its CDR3 DNA, 48 bases read in frame from base 1. To be selected, patients needed enough residual fresh-frozen tumor tissue and more than two years of available survival data. Although molecular status otherwise differed among the glioblastoma patients, no patient had an isocitrate dehydrogenase mutation. PBMC were collected before vaccination, two weeks after the third vaccination, and at tumor progression when it occurred. The Qiagen DNeasy Blood extraction Kit was used for extraction of genomic DNA. The immunoSEQ assay amplified TCRB CDR3 regions from roughly 2.1 micrograms of genomic DNA, or from all available DNA when less than that amount was available. The multiplex PCR relied on 60 forward primers for TCR V beta segments and 13 reverse primers for J beta segments. To estimate reads per starting template, synthetic control templates were spiked into each sample at limiting dilution. Reads of 87 bp were generated by sequencing on the Illumina HiSeq System. Processing in the source paper ran as follows. PCR and sequencing errors were removed by merging closely related sequences with a nearest neighbor algorithm. TCR overlap was defined as the percentage of unique tumor TCR beta sequences that were also present in the same patient's peripheral blood. The immuneACCESS repertoire file appears here via TCRdb, limited to in-frame rearrangements. These files lack a portion of the clones; in checked studies, under half of the deficit traces to unresolved V genes, and the cause of the others is not known. D and trimming were read from the DNA, whereas the V and J calls and clone size are those reported in that table. This sample gives more than 100,000 clones in total; about four fifths of them show up just once. Less than 15% of the sample is taken by the ten largest.

In this chain, TRBV6-4 is recombined with TRBJ2-2; the D segment could be TRBD1, given 5 matching bases. This specimen consisted of blood, obtained before dendritic cell vaccination. This TCR was recovered from a human donor with glioblastoma. The CDR3 loop reads CASRIDVQENTGELFF. The bases are TGTGCCAGCCGGATAGACGTACAGGAGAACACCGGGGAGCTGTTTTTT.